This T cell receptor beta chain came from a study of beta chain features in type 1 diabetes. At the level of the study: No patient-donor differences in age, gender, total cells or subset yield.

This CDR3 is 13 amino acids long. The germline gives CDR1 SGHRS, CDR2 YFSETQ. V gave up 0 bases and J gave up 4 bases, with 7 bases separating them. In this sample, this clone turned up a few times. The study reverse transcribed the entire isolated RNA, so it sequenced expressed TCRB transcripts. The assay was immunoSEQ multiplex PCR, and TCRdb's table has in-frame clones only and misses some. Counted here are more than 150,000 clones, roughly an eighth occurring once; the ten biggest clones make up around 0.63%. What was sequenced was central memory CD4+ T cells from blood. The sequence was collected from a woman younger than 30 in good health. The chain couples TRBV5-1 to TRBJ1-2, with D hard to call. The chain's CDR3 is CASSLEQSYGYTF. The CDR3 nucleotides read TGCGCCAGCAGCTTGGAACAGAGCTATGGCTACACCTTC.